The 9 T cell receptor beta chains below come from one sample, sequenced in a study of naive and memory T cell subsets (dated by TCRdb to the late 2010s). The treatment or condition label on this specimen signifies: skin biopsy from PPD injection site in Mantoux-positive individual. The study described a robust, sensitive protocol for amplifying, sequencing and analyzing TCRs, using 3' ligation of a UMI-containing oligonucleotide to TCR cDNA. Library generation was performed with UMI-ligation and nested PCR. Sequencing instrument: Illumina MiSeq. Four rounds of PCR, run with the SP2 primer together with nested alpha and beta constant region primers, were used to amplify the ligated cDNA. TCRdb trimmed the raw reads at Q25, called clones with MiXCR and kept productive beta chains. Every CDR3 protein is listed once, alongside the most common genes and DNA of its rows. This sample holds more than 13,000 distinct CDR3 sequences; 4% to 6.5% were observed only once. The biggest ten clones account for around 7.8% of the sample.

Here the sequenced sample was skin, taken from a tuberculin skin test site. These receptors came from an adult in good health.

This clonotype came up many times. The chain recombines TRBV7-2 with TRBJ1-3; D unresolved. Germline CDR1 SGHTA, CDR2 FQGNSA. The CDR3 contains 13 residues. The germline V and J ends were trimmed by 10 bases and 0 bases, with 10 bases remaining between them. CDR3 region: CATGEYSGNTIYF. CDR3 coding DNA: TGTGCCACCGGAGAGTACTCTGGAAACACCATATATTTT.

This clonotype was seen ten or more times. The chain joins TRBV18 to TRBJ2-7; 10 nucleotides line up with TRBD2. Germline loops: CDR1 KGHSH, CDR2 LQKENI. The CDR3 spans 18 residues. Losses at the gene ends were 4 bases for V and 3 bases for J; bases not matched to a gene: 15. The CDR3 region is CASSRSRSGTSAFYEQYF. The CDR3 coding sequence is TGTGCCAGCTCACGAAGTAGATCAGGGACTAGCGCTTTCTACGAGCAGTACTTC. Together with reference TRBV18 and TRBJ2-7, the CDR3 gives the full variable domain: NAGVMQNPRHLVRRRGQEARLRCSPMKGHSHVYWYRQLPEEGLKFMVYLQKENIIDESGMPKERFSAEFPKEGPSILRIQQVVRGDSAAYFCASSRSRSGTSAFYEQYFGPGTRLTVT.

This clonotype has more than one count but fewer than ten. The V and J genes are TRBV18 and TRBJ1-1, with unresolved D. V lost 4 bases and J 1 base, leaving 13 bases between the germline ends. The length of the CDR3 is 15 residues. The V gene's germline CDR1 is KGHSH and CDR2 LQKENI. The DNA for the CDR3 is TGTGCCAGCTCACGTCAGGACTGGAGGAACACTGAAGCTTTCTTT. Protein sequence: CASSRQDWRNTEAFF.

This clonotype has a count of ten or more. The rearrangement joins TRBV6-6 to TRBJ1-1, with unresolved D. Germline CDR1 reads MNHNY; CDR2 reads SVGAGI (reference sequence). This CDR3 is 14 amino acids long. V was shortened by 4 bases and J by 5 bases, with 14 bases between the two germline ends. CDR3: CASSSRSGVTEAFF. The CDR3 nucleotides read TGTGCCAGCAGTTCCCGCTCCGGGGTAACTGAAGCTTTCTTT.

This clonotype is deemed medium-sized. This rearrangement joins TRBV10-3 to TRBJ2-7; D ambiguous. CDR1 and CDR2 from the germline V gene are ENHRY and SYGVKD. CDR3 length equals 12 residues. Between the trimmed V and J ends, which lost 2 bases and 3 bases, there was a span of 5 bases. As DNA, the CDR3 is TGTGCCATCAGTGAGCCAAACTACGAGCAGTACTTC. Translation gives CAISEPNYEQYF.

The chain employs TRBV7-9 and TRBJ2-3, with TRBD2 identical over 7 bases. The germline gives CDR1 SEHNR, CDR2 FQNEAQ (reference sequence). The CDR3 length is 14 residues. V dropped 5 bases and J dropped 2; count of bases not matched to a gene: 4. In DNA, the CDR3 is TGTGCCAGCAGCCCCGCGGGAGACACAGATACGCAGTATTTT. Translated, it gives CASSPAGDTDTQYF. Together with reference TRBV7-9 and TRBJ2-3, the CDR3 gives the full variable domain: DTGVSQNPRHKITKRGQNVTFRCDPISEHNRLYWYRQTLGQGPEFLTYFQNEAQLEKSRLLSDRFSAERPKGSFSTLEIQRTEQGDSAMYLCASSPAGDTDTQYFGPGTRLTVL.

This clonotype was detected ten times or more. The chain combines TRBV27 with TRBJ1-5; D uncertain. This CDR3 comprises 13 residues. The germline V gene encodes CDR1 MNHEY and CDR2 SMNVEV (reference sequence). The V end was cut by 3 bases, the J end by 2 bases, with 5 bases between. The CDR3 DNA reads TGTGCCAGCAGTTTCTATCGCAATCAGCCCCAGCATTTT. It codes for CASSFYRNQPQHF.

This clonotype came up many times. V is TRBV12-3 or TRBV12-4 and J is TRBJ2-7; perhaps TRBD1 as D (5 bases). The ends were cut back, 6 bases at V and 2 bases at J, with 14 bases in the middle. This CDR3 is built from 14 residues. In nucleotides, the CDR3 is TGTGCCAGCAGCCCACAGGCAACAACCTACGAGCAGTACTTC. Translation: CASSPQATTYEQYF.

By share, this clonotype counts as medium-sized. DNA for the CDR3: TGTGCCGCCCTAGGGGACAGGGCTAGAGATACGCAGTATTTT. Its translation: CAALGDRARDTQYF. The chain links TRBV6-6 to TRBJ2-3; TRBD1 matches at 9 bases. The CDR3 loop spans 14 amino acids. V trimming: 11 bases; J trimming: 5 bases; junction bases outside the gene matches: 11. Germline CDR1 is MNHNY and CDR2 is SVGAGI (reference sequence).